This TCR beta chain was captured by sequencing in a study of early T cells in non-severe SARS-CoV-2 infection. Study information: Unsorted whole-blood RNA was sequenced in bulk, leaving chains unpaired. Study-level points and caveats: Using VDJdb, the matching emphasized anti-spike CD8 responses while missing private and CD4 specificities.

As part of library construction, unique molecular identifiers were attached to individual cDNA molecules. One entry per CDR3 protein results from TCRdb running MiXCR on the 5' RACE reads. The sample holds around 44,000 distinct CDR3 sequences, approximately 9.4% seen once. CDR1 and CDR2 (germline): SGHAT, FQNNGV. V was clipped by 5 bases and J by 3 bases, with 17 bases between them. The CDR3 runs 16 residues. In the case of this clonotype: Antigen: not known.

Sequenced sample: whole blood. The chain carries TRBV11-2 and TRBJ2-4; TRBD2 is a possible D gene (7 bases). This sequence was found in an adult who was a healthcare worker with PCR-confirmed SARS-CoV-2 infection or an uninfected control (not recorded which). Here the CDR3 reads CASSAGRGVVKNIQYF. The CDR3 nucleotides read TGTGCCAGCAGCGCAGGGAGGGGGGTAGTCAAAAACATTCAGTACTTC.